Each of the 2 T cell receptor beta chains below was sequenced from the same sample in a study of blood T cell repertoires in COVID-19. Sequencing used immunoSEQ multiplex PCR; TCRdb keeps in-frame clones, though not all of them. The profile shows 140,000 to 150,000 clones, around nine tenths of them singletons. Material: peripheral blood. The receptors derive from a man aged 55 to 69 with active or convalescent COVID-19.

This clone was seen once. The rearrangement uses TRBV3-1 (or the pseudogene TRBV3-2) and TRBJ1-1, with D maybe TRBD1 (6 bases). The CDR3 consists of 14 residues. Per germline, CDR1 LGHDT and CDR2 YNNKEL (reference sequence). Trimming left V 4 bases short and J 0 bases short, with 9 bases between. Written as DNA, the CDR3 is TGTGCCAGCAGCCGGACAGACTTGAACACTGAAGCTTTCTTT. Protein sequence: CASSRTDLNTEAFF.

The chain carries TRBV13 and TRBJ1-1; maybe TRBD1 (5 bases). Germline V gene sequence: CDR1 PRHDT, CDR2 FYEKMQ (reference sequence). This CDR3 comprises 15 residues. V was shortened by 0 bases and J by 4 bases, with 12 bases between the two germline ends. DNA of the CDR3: TGTGCCAGCAGCTTAGGTGGGGGGGTTGCCACTGAAGCTTTCTTT. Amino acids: CASSLGGGVATEAFF. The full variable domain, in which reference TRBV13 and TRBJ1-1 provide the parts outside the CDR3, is AAGVIQSPRHLIKEKRETATLKCYPIPRHDTVYWYQQGPGQDPQFLISFYEKMQSDKGSIPDRFSAQQFSDYHSELNMSSLELGDSALYFCASSLGGGVATEAFFGQGTRLTVV.